This passage covers 7 T cell receptor beta chains from one sample sequenced in a study of early T cells in non-severe SARS-CoV-2 infection. TCRdb reprocessed the 5' RACE reads via MiXCR and lists one record per CDR3 protein. The sample lists some 120,000 distinct CDR3 sequences, 15% seen once, with less than 25% in the top ten. The material sequenced was whole blood. The receptors stem from an adult who was a healthcare worker with PCR-confirmed SARS-CoV-2 infection or an uninfected control (not recorded which).

This clonotype was seen a few times. This rearrangement joins TRBV13 to TRBJ1-2; D unresolved. The V end lost 7 bases, the J end lost 3 bases, and 15 bases lay between the germline ends. There are 14 residues in the CDR3. From germline, CDR1 is PRHDT and CDR2 FYEKMQ (reference sequence). CDR3 sequence reads: CASTTRREDYGYTF. The CDR3 nucleotides read TGTGCCAGCACCACCCGACGGGAGGACTATGGCTACACCTTC.

The chain employs TRBV5-1 and TRBJ1-1; D is ambiguous. Per germline, CDR1 SGHRS and CDR2 YFSETQ. V was cut by 1 base and J by 3 bases, with 7 bases left in between. The CDR3 loop spans 13 amino acids. The CDR3: CASSLRRDTEAFF. The CDR3 DNA sequence: TGCGCCAGCAGCTTGCGACGAGACACTGAAGCTTTCTTT. The full variable domain, rest sourced from reference TRBV5-1 and TRBJ1-1, is KAGVTQTPRYLIKTRGQQVTLSCSPISGHRSVSWYQQTPGQGLQFLFEYFSETQRNKGNFPGRFSGRQFSNSRSEMNVSTLELGDSALYLCASSLRRDTEAFFGQGTRLTVV.

This clonotype was recorded many times. At one end, the junction sequence differs from germline, possibly due to a read error. This chain joins TRBV30 and TRBJ1-2; 10 bases fit TRBD1. The germline CDR1 and CDR2 sequences are GTSNPN and SVGIG (reference sequence). CDR3 length: 12 amino acids. This CDR3 reads CAWSLDRGLIAF. In DNA form, the CDR3 reads TGTGCCTGGAGTTTGGACAGGGGGTTGATTGCCTTC.

This clonotype has only a few counts. The rearrangement uses TRBV6-1 and TRBJ2-3, with unresolved D. The CDR3 contains 15 residues. The V end was cut by 2 bases, the J end by 0 bases, with 9 bases between. The germline CDR1 and CDR2 sequences are MNHNS and SASEGT. The CDR3 region has the DNA TGTGCCAGCAGTGAATCACCGGGTAGCACAGATACGCAGTATTTT. The encoded protein is CASSESPGSTDTQYF.

This clonotype was recorded a few times. The chain couples TRBV29-1 to TRBJ1-1, with D unresolved. The CDR3 has 13 amino acids. Germline V gene sequence: CDR1 SQVTM, CDR2 ANQGSEA. V was shortened by 8 bases and J by 1 base, with 14 bases between the two germline ends. CDR3 loop: CSSSRPGNTEAFF. In nucleotides, the CDR3 is TGCAGCTCCTCACGCCCCGGGAACACTGAAGCTTTCTTT.

The rearrangement links TRBV5-1 to TRBJ1-6, with D perhaps TRBD1 (5 bases). The CDR3 has 14 amino acids. Trimming cost V 3 bases and J 5 bases, with 9 bases left between them. Germline V lookup: CDR1 SGHRS, CDR2 YFSETQ. The DNA for the CDR3 is TGCGCCAGCAGCTCAACAGGAGATAATTCACCCCTCCACTTT. Translation gives CASSSTGDNSPLHF.

This clonotype was seen many times. The J gene is TRBJ2-3, the V gene TRBV7-9, with a possible D match to TRBD2 (6 bases). V was shortened by 2 bases and J by 0 bases, with 12 bases between the two germline ends. This CDR3 has 16 amino acids. The germline CDR1 and CDR2 sequences are SEHNR and FQNEAQ (reference sequence). The CDR3 nucleotides read TGTGCCAGCAGCTTAAGGGGACTCGAGAGCACAGATACGCAGTATTTT. Its protein is CASSLRGLESTDTQYF.